The T cell receptor (beta chain) described here comes from a study of T-cell reconstitution after alpha-beta-depleted transplantation in children. General study results and limits: The main origin of T-cell counts and diversity one year after transplant was newly produced T cells.

This clonotype was recorded many times. Its specificity is unknown. V was clipped by 7 bases and J by 4 bases, with 18 bases between them. Germline-derived CDR1 and CDR2 are SGHAT and FQNNGV. CDR3 length equals 15 residues. As it was prepared, the TCRbeta library received unique molecular identifiers. MiXCR was run by TCRdb on the PCR reads, yielding one entry per CDR3 protein. The profile shows more than 85,000 distinct CDR3 sequences, around 6% of them singletons. The V gene is TRBV11-2, the J gene TRBJ2-3; D not resolved. This receptor was identified in a female patient aged 2 to 10 who had a stem cell transplant for Fanconi anemia, so the T cells may come from the graft donor. The sample here was PBMCs, mostly from graft donor cells, taken 60 days after TCRalphabeta/CD19-depleted stem cell transplant. The CDR3 spells CASNKVLSLADTQYF. DNA of the CDR3: TGTGCCAGCAATAAAGTACTTTCCCTTGCAGATACGCAGTATTTT.